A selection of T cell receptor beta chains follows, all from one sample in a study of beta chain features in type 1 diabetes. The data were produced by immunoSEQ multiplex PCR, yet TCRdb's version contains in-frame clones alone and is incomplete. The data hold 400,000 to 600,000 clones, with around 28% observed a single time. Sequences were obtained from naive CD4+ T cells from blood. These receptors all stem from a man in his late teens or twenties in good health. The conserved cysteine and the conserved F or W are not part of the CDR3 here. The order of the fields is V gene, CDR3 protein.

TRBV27,ASSLETGGQETQY
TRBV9,ASSVASGADTQY
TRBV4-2,ASSQGPGLETQY
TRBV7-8,ASSLPPSGSTDTQY
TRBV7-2,ASSSGTEQY
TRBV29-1,SVEDLQGGEQF
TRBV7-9,ASSQPSGSSEQY
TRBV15,ATSPGTSLLYEQY
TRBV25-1,ASSEYPGTGTNQETQY
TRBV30,AGGLAGVKETQY
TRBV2,ASSEGGYEQY
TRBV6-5,ASSPDRVYQETQY
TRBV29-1,SVAGSSYEQY
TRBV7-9,ASSLGTGKSNQPQH
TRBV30,AWRWTSGVGELF
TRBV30,AWASIDEQF
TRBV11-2,ASSPVGGGAYEQY
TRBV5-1,ASREGLSYEQY
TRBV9,ASSSRTSGIEQF
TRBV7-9,ASSLRGRDSYNEQF
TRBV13,ASSFPGQGSRGDTQY
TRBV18,ASSPTSGQETQY